This TCR beta chain is from a study of shared clonotypes between healthy human individuals (dated by TCRdb to 2018 to 2021). Turning to the overall study: The cohort included three men and a couple of women between 18 and 49 years of age. To estimate repertoire size and how much clonotype sharing occurs between individuals, the study deeply sequenced the blood TCR repertoires of five or six healthy adults. Between about 0.85 and 10 billion PBMCs per donor were obtained by leukapheresis. For each donor, CD4 naive and CD4 memory were each run on three plates, CD8 naive on two plates, and CD8 memory on one plate. Libraries were prepared and TCR repertoires were sequenced by different laboratories using diverse techniques, in order to increase sequencing depth and limit assay-specific biases. What the research found in general, with its limitations: Because the study included only a small number of donors, the genetic and exposure-history diversity represented was limited. Naive subsets generally had larger estimated clonotype richness than memory subsets did. Clonotypes shared by all four sorted-subset donors showed higher generation probabilities than non-shared clonotypes. Across a handful of donors, approximately 5% of naive CD4, over 3% of naive CD8, under 2.5% of memory CD4, and under 0.45% of memory CD8 clonotypes were shared. Incomplete sequencing was indicated by rarefaction of sorted-subset datasets, despite the large sequencing depth. Sampling was restricted to blood, and TCR repertoires in tissues likely differ from the TCR repertoires found in blood. Pairwise subsampling indicated that sequencing depth was expected to affect the degree of clonotype sharing among donors.

Using the deep immunoSEQ assay, multiplex PCR amplified TCR CDR3 regions from genomic DNA. Extracted genomic DNA from each cell subset was spread evenly across all wells of several immunoSEQ 96-well plates, with each plate serving as a replicate. For sorted subsets, roughly 200 ng of genomic DNA, equivalent to roughly 30,000 T cell genomes, went into each replicate PCR. Purified libraries were quantified with a Qubit 3.0 fluorometer, sized on a Bioanalyzer 2100, and re-quantified with the KAPA Library Quantification kit. A separate single-read 150-cycle Illumina NextSeq 550 flow cell was used to sequence each immunoSEQ 96-well plate. The authors processed their data as follows. The immunoSEQ output contained only junctional sequences without quality scores, so filtering could not match that applied to full-length reads. To assign V/J genes and CDR3, sequences were annotated using PyIR, a Python wrapper for IgBLAST v1.9, with IMGT germline references. Reads with weak V/J assignments (E-value above 1e-6), missing CDR3, stop codons, out-of-frame junctions, or ambiguous translated residues were removed. A V3J clonotype was defined by an identical inferred V gene, J gene, and CDR3 amino acid sequence. Percentage overlap between repertoires was computed as shared unique clonotypes divided by the size of the smaller repertoire. RTK rarefaction, the Chao1 estimator, and Recon v2.1 estimates of unobserved clonotypes were used to assess repertoire richness. OLGA was used to compute generation probabilities for all TCRbeta clonotypes that the gDNA method yielded from a handful of donors. TCRdb stores this immuneACCESS table with in-frame sequences only. Part of the clones is absent; in the studies checked, under half of the shortfall reflects unresolved V genes, and no reason is known for the rest. D and trimming come from the DNA, and the V and J calls and clone size come from that table. Counted in this sample were about 2.4 million clones; 93% of them appeared once. The ten largest clonotypes hold 0.36% of the sample.

The donors were healthy, HIV-negative adults who had no recently reported acute infections or vaccinations. Every donor was a Caucasian adult living in Nashville, Tennessee, USA. Magnetic negative selection was used to enrich CD4+ T cells, after which naive cells were positively selected on CD45RA and the negative fraction became the memory subset. Blood was obtained by leukapheresis, after which PBMCs were separated by Ficoll-Histopaque density gradient centrifugation and cryopreserved in liquid nitrogen vapor phase. Purity and quantity of every magnetically sorted T cell population were checked by analytical flow cytometry. Genomic DNA was isolated from every sorted fraction and measured by UV absorbance on a Nanodrop 2000c. A word on this clone: No cognate antigen has been identified for it. Base qualities are not recorded, but no much larger clone differs from it by a single base.

This TCR was recovered from a young man in good health. Some clones in this sample may be carry-over from other donors' samples. Sample: naive CD4+ T cells from PBMCs. The meaning of the sample's cell subset or site label: CD45RA+ positively selected.

The DNA sequence is given as TGTGCCAGCAGTACCGTAACCGGGACTAGAAAGTTCTTC. Translated, this gives CASSTVTGTRKFF. The chain joins TRBV27 to TRBJ2-1; the central 8 bases match TRBD2. The CDR3 starts with the cysteine, ends with the phenylalanine, and has 13 residues. The only DNA kept is the CDR3, 39 bases in frame from the first base. The germline V gene (reference sequence) sets CDR1 to MNHEY and CDR2 to SMNVEV. Ends trimmed: V by 5 bases, J by 14 bases; bases unmatched to a gene: 11.